This T cell receptor beta chain is drawn from a study of CD8+ T cells in alopecia areata. Study-level background: Treated patients took oral tofacitinib at 5 to 10 mg twice daily. Whole-study findings and limits: Persistence of many expanded lesional clones was seen in scalp and blood during tofacitinib.

Germline assignment: CDR1 SGHRS and CDR2 YFSETQ. The ends were cut back, 4 bases at V and 5 bases at J, with 22 bases in the middle. CDR3 length: 17 residues. A few counts support this clone. The antigen remains unidentified. It was cDNA, reverse transcribed from extracted RNA, that served as the sequencing template. The protocol was immunoSEQ multiplex PCR, while the TCRdb copy is restricted to in-frame clones and leaves out a portion. Here the sample spans some 150,000 clones, roughly 58% being singletons. Documented treatment: oral pan-JAK inhibitor, 5-10 mg twice daily. Lesional scalp punch biopsies and peripheral blood came from alopecia areata patients. Sorting from PBMCs produced CD4+ and CD8+ T cells.

This sequence originates from a human donor with alopecia areata. Sequencing was performed on CD4+ T cells sorted from blood, taken at approximately week 61, from a patient treated with tofacitinib. This chain connects TRBV5-1 to TRBJ2-1; tentatively, D is TRBD1 (8 bases). The DNA of the CDR3 is TGCGCCAGCAGCACCTGGACAGGGAGGGTCATCCACAATGAGCAGTTCTTC. This codes for CASSTWTGRVIHNEQFF. The full variable domain, rest sourced from reference TRBV5-1 and TRBJ2-1, is KAGVTQTPRYLIKTRGQQVTLSCSPISGHRSVSWYQQTPGQGLQFLFEYFSETQRNKGNFPGRFSGRQFSNSRSEMNVSTLELGDSALYLCASSTWTGRVIHNEQFFGPGTRLTVL.